This T cell receptor (beta chain) originates from a study of low-dose radiotherapy and immunotherapy resistance in tumors. Many counts were recorded for this clonotype. The V gene's germline CDR1 is LNHDA and CDR2 SQIVND (reference sequence). This CDR3 comprises 14 residues. Trimming left V 3 bases short and J 2 bases short, with 9 bases between. Alpha- and beta-chain coverage of first-strand cDNA came from TRAV- and TRBV-specific primers. Over about 18 PCR cycles, TCRs were amplified from a constant-region primer and V-primer adapter. TCRdb re-derived calls from the reads in MiXCR, one entry per CDR3 protein. The sample holds around 100,000 distinct CDR3 sequences, less than 25% seen once. As for time point: after trial treatment. The treatment: LDRT plus nivolumab, ipilimumab, low-dose cyclophosphamide and aspirin (RACIN trial). The donors' treatment consisted of nivolumab, ipilimumab, aspirin, low-dose cyclophosphamide and low-dose radiotherapy.

This chain links TRBV19 with TRBJ2-3; no definite D call. The source was PBMCs, collected after low-dose radiotherapy plus immunotherapy. The sequence derives from a male donor with prostate cancer. This chain's CDR3 is CASSIGPNTDTQYF. As DNA, the CDR3 is TGTGCCAGTAGTATTGGACCGAACACAGATACGCAGTATTTT.